Listed below are T cell receptor beta chains from one sample, sequenced in a study of beta chain features in type 1 diabetes. The assay was immunoSEQ multiplex PCR, and TCRdb's table has in-frame clones only and misses some. The repertoire holds about 350,000 clones, with 15% to 20% as singletons. The sample taken for sequencing was naive CD4+ T cells from blood. The receptors stem from a young woman in good health. Each CDR3 is given with its conserved first and last residue. The D gene is left open where the match is weak. Where a row states a size, it is once, few, many or the class of an expanded clone; other rows omit it.

j_gene: TRBJ1-1; abundance: few; d_gene: -; v_gene: TRBV5-1; CDR3nt: TGCGCCAGCAGCTTAGATGGAGGCACTGAAGCTTTCTTT; CDR3aa: CASSLDGGTEAFF
j_gene: TRBJ2-5; abundance: -; d_gene: TRBD1; v_gene: TRBV7-9; CDR3nt: TGTGCCAGCAGCACGGGACAGGGGGCGAAGACCCAGTACTTC; CDR3aa: CASSTGQGAKTQYF
j_gene: TRBJ2-7; abundance: few; d_gene: -; v_gene: TRBV1; CDR3nt: TGCACCAGCAGCCTGATCACCCCAGCGGGGGAAACCTACGAGCAGTACTTC; CDR3aa: CTSSLITPAGETYEQYF
j_gene: TRBJ1-2; abundance: few; d_gene: -; v_gene: TRBV6-6; CDR3nt: TGTGCCAGCGGAGAGCCTGGCTACACCTTC; CDR3aa: CASGEPGYTF
j_gene: TRBJ2-1; abundance: -; d_gene: TRBD2; v_gene: TRBV5-1; CDR3nt: TGCGCCAGCAGCCCCGGAGGGACTAGCGGGAGGTCGGGTAATGAGCAGTTCTTC; CDR3aa: CASSPGGTSGRSGNEQFF
j_gene: TRBJ2-3; abundance: -; d_gene: TRBD1; v_gene: TRBV7-2; CDR3nt: TGTGCCAGCAGACCGACAGGGGGAGATACGCAGTATTTT; CDR3aa: CASRPTGGDTQYF
j_gene: TRBJ2-1; abundance: once; d_gene: TRBD2; v_gene: TRBV30; CDR3nt: TGTGCCTGGAGTGTCAGAGCGGGAGGGGGCGATGAGCAGTTCTTC; CDR3aa: CAWSVRAGGGDEQFF
j_gene: TRBJ2-3; abundance: few; d_gene: -; v_gene: TRBV28; CDR3nt: TGTGCCAGCAGTTTAATTGGGGGCACGCAGTATTTT; CDR3aa: CASSLIGGTQYF
j_gene: TRBJ1-5; abundance: -; d_gene: -; v_gene: TRBV19; CDR3nt: TGTGCCAGTAGTATCGGACACTATAGCAATCAGCCCCAGCATTTT; CDR3aa: CASSIGHYSNQPQHF
j_gene: TRBJ1-2; abundance: -; d_gene: TRBD1; v_gene: TRBV18; CDR3nt: TGTGCCAGCTCACCCGGGACAGGGATGGAGTATGGCTACACCTTC; CDR3aa: CASSPGTGMEYGYTF
j_gene: TRBJ2-7; abundance: few; d_gene: TRBD2; v_gene: TRBV11-2; CDR3nt: TGTGCCAGCCTCTCCGTTAGCGGGAGTGGTGGCGAGCAGTACTTC; CDR3aa: CASLSVSGSGGEQYF
j_gene: TRBJ2-3; abundance: few; d_gene: TRBD2; v_gene: TRBV27; CDR3nt: TGTGCCAGCAGTCCTTCGGGACTAGCGGGTGTAGGGGCAGATACGCAGTATTTT; CDR3aa: CASSPSGLAGVGADTQYF
j_gene: TRBJ2-5; abundance: few; d_gene: -; v_gene: TRBV30; CDR3nt: TGTGCCTGGAAAACATCTGAGGGCGTGGGGACCCAGTACTTC; CDR3aa: CAWKTSEGVGTQYF
j_gene: TRBJ2-3; abundance: -; d_gene: -; v_gene: TRBV2; CDR3nt: TGTGCCAGCGAGGTGGGTGAGCGGCGGCAGTATTTT; CDR3aa: CASEVGERRQYF
j_gene: TRBJ2-1; abundance: -; d_gene: TRBD1; v_gene: TRBV5-1; CDR3nt: TGCGCCAGCAGCTTGAAACAGGGGGCTCGCAATGAGCAGTTCTTC; CDR3aa: CASSLKQGARNEQFF
j_gene: TRBJ2-5; abundance: few; d_gene: TRBD1; v_gene: TRBV2; CDR3nt: TGTGCCAGCAGCCGGGACAGGGAAGAGACCCAGTACTTC; CDR3aa: CASSRDREETQYF
j_gene: TRBJ2-1; abundance: few; d_gene: -; v_gene: TRBV30; CDR3nt: TGTGCCTGGAGCGTCCAGAATGAGCAGTTCTTC; CDR3aa: CAWSVQNEQFF
j_gene: TRBJ2-5; abundance: few; d_gene: -; v_gene: TRBV6-1; CDR3nt: TGTGCCAGCAGTACCGGTCTCCAAGAGACCCAGTACTTC; CDR3aa: CASSTGLQETQYF
j_gene: TRBJ2-1; abundance: -; d_gene: TRBD2; v_gene: TRBV5-1; CDR3nt: TGCGCCAGCAGCTTTAGCGGGTTGAGCTCCTACAATGAGCAGTTCTTC; CDR3aa: CASSFSGLSSYNEQFF
j_gene: TRBJ2-5; abundance: few; d_gene: TRBD2; v_gene: TRBV9; CDR3nt: TGTGCCAGCAGCAGTAGCGGGAGAGAGACCCAGTACTTC; CDR3aa: CASSSSGRETQYF
j_gene: TRBJ2-2; abundance: -; d_gene: TRBD1; v_gene: TRBV29-1; CDR3nt: TGCAGCCCCCAGGGGGACACCGGGGAGCTGTTTTTT; CDR3aa: CSPQGDTGELFF
j_gene: TRBJ2-5; abundance: -; d_gene: TRBD2; v_gene: TRBV29-1; CDR3nt: TGCAGCGCAAGCGGGGCCGGGGAGACCCAGTACTTC; CDR3aa: CSASGAGETQYF
j_gene: TRBJ2-1; abundance: few; d_gene: -; v_gene: TRBV5-1; CDR3nt: TGCGCCAGCATGAGTTTCCAGGGGGGTTACAATGAGCAGTTCTTC; CDR3aa: CASMSFQGGYNEQFF
j_gene: TRBJ2-1; abundance: -; d_gene: TRBD2; v_gene: TRBV11-3; CDR3nt: TGTGCCAGCAGCTTAGGGGGAAATGGCGGGAGAACGGCCAATGAGCAGTTCTTC; CDR3aa: CASSLGGNGGRTANEQFF
j_gene: TRBJ2-7; abundance: few; d_gene: -; v_gene: TRBV7-9; CDR3nt: TGTGCCAGCAGCTTCGAGGGTACCTACGAGCAGTACTTC; CDR3aa: CASSFEGTYEQYF
j_gene: TRBJ2-1; abundance: -; d_gene: TRBD2; v_gene: TRBV4-2; CDR3nt: TGTGCCAGCAGCCAAAACGGGAGGCGGCACAATGAGCAGTTCTTC; CDR3aa: CASSQNGRRHNEQFF
j_gene: TRBJ2-7; abundance: few; d_gene: TRBD2; v_gene: TRBV5-1; CDR3nt: TGCGCCAGCAGCCCCGACGGGGGAGGAATTTATAGCGGGAGCTCCCACGAGCAGTACTTC; CDR3aa: CASSPDGGGIYSGSSHEQYF
j_gene: TRBJ2-4; abundance: few; d_gene: -; v_gene: TRBV4-2; CDR3nt: TGTGCCAGCAGCCAAGAGAAAGCGGGCAACGTCAAAAACATTCAGTACTTC; CDR3aa: CASSQEKAGNVKNIQYF
j_gene: TRBJ2-3; abundance: few; d_gene: -; v_gene: TRBV19; CDR3nt: TGTGCCAGTAGTCCTCCTCCGGGATCTCCCACAGATACGCAGTATTTT; CDR3aa: CASSPPPGSPTDTQYF
j_gene: TRBJ1-6; abundance: few; d_gene: TRBD1; v_gene: TRBV4-1; CDR3nt: TGCGCCAGCAGCGATACAGGGACAGGGTCACCCCTCCACTTT; CDR3aa: CASSDTGTGSPLHF
j_gene: TRBJ1-1; abundance: -; d_gene: -; v_gene: TRBV5-1; CDR3nt: TGCGCCAGCAGGGACGAAGGGGGTGAAGCTTTCTTT; CDR3aa: CASRDEGGEAFF
j_gene: TRBJ2-2; abundance: -; d_gene: TRBD1; v_gene: TRBV9; CDR3nt: TGTGCCAGCAGCGTAGGATCTGACAGGGCCCCGTGGACCGGGGAGCTGTTTTTT; CDR3aa: CASSVGSDRAPWTGELFF
j_gene: TRBJ2-5; abundance: -; d_gene: -; v_gene: TRBV6-1; CDR3nt: TGTGCCACAGCAGTAGTCCGAGGGGAGACCCAGTACTTC; CDR3aa: CATAVVRGETQYF
j_gene: TRBJ2-7; abundance: -; d_gene: -; v_gene: TRBV4-3; CDR3nt: TGCGCCAGCAGCCAAGCGGGGGGCGGCTACGAGCAGTACTTC; CDR3aa: CASSQAGGGYEQYF
j_gene: TRBJ2-5; abundance: -; d_gene: TRBD2; v_gene: TRBV28; CDR3nt: TGTGCCAGCAGATCCGGGACTAGCGGGGGGGTTACCCAGTACTTC; CDR3aa: CASRSGTSGGVTQYF
j_gene: TRBJ2-5; abundance: few; d_gene: -; v_gene: TRBV7-7; CDR3nt: TGTGCTAGCAGCCGAGGACAGACGGAGACCCAGTACTTC; CDR3aa: CASSRGQTETQYF
j_gene: TRBJ2-3; abundance: few; d_gene: -; v_gene: TRBV6-1; CDR3nt: TGTGCCAGCAGGGCAGAGGGAGATACGCAGTATTTT; CDR3aa: CASRAEGDTQYF
j_gene: TRBJ2-7; abundance: few; d_gene: -; v_gene: TRBV11-1; CDR3nt: TGTGCCAGCAGCTTAAATGGGGAGGAGCAGTACTTC; CDR3aa: CASSLNGEEQYF
j_gene: TRBJ2-2; abundance: -; d_gene: TRBD1; v_gene: TRBV27; CDR3nt: TGTGCCAGCAGTCTCCGGGACAGGGTCGCCGGGGAGCTGTTTTTT; CDR3aa: CASSLRDRVAGELFF
j_gene: TRBJ2-1; abundance: -; d_gene: TRBD2; v_gene: TRBV10-3; CDR3nt: TGTGCCATCAGGGGACTAAGGAATGAGCAGTTCTTC; CDR3aa: CAIRGLRNEQFF
j_gene: TRBJ1-5; abundance: -; d_gene: -; v_gene: TRBV4-3; CDR3nt: TGCGCCAGCAGCCAAGAGCCCGGGCAGCCCCAGCATTTT; CDR3aa: CASSQEPGQPQHF
j_gene: TRBJ2-5; abundance: few; d_gene: -; v_gene: TRBV15; CDR3nt: TGTGCCACCAGCAGAAACAGCCAAGAGACCCAGTACTTC; CDR3aa: CATSRNSQETQYF
j_gene: TRBJ2-1; abundance: -; d_gene: TRBD1; v_gene: TRBV4-1; CDR3nt: TGCGCCAGCAGCCAAGATGGGGGACAGGAGTTCTTC; CDR3aa: CASSQDGGQEFF
j_gene: TRBJ1-2; abundance: few; d_gene: TRBD1; v_gene: TRBV29-1; CDR3nt: TGCAGCGTTGGCCGGGTTGGGCAGGGGGCCTATGGCTACACCTTC; CDR3aa: CSVGRVGQGAYGYTF
j_gene: TRBJ2-7; abundance: few; d_gene: TRBD2; v_gene: TRBV30; CDR3nt: TGTGCCTGGAGTGCGCTAGCGGGGAGCTCCTACGAGCAGTACTTC; CDR3aa: CAWSALAGSSYEQYF
j_gene: TRBJ2-7; abundance: -; d_gene: -; v_gene: TRBV18; CDR3nt: TGTGCCAGCTCACCAGGCCAGTCCGACGAGCAGTACTTC; CDR3aa: CASSPGQSDEQYF
j_gene: TRBJ1-1; abundance: few; d_gene: TRBD1; v_gene: TRBV10-3; CDR3nt: TGTGCCATCAGTGGGACAGGGCCAGTGAACACTGAAGCTTTCTTT; CDR3aa: CAISGTGPVNTEAFF
j_gene: TRBJ2-1; abundance: -; d_gene: -; v_gene: TRBV7-2; CDR3nt: TGTGCCAGCAGCTTAGGAGCCCTCAATGAGCAGTTCTTC; CDR3aa: CASSLGALNEQFF
j_gene: TRBJ2-7; abundance: -; d_gene: TRBD2; v_gene: TRBV18; CDR3nt: TGTGCCAGCTCACCACCCTTAGCGGGGTCCTACGAGCAGTACTTC; CDR3aa: CASSPPLAGSYEQYF
j_gene: TRBJ1-1; abundance: -; d_gene: -; v_gene: TRBV7-2; CDR3nt: TGTGCCAGCAGCTTACTACAGGGTATGACTGAAGCTTTCTTT; CDR3aa: CASSLLQGMTEAFF
j_gene: TRBJ2-7; abundance: few; d_gene: TRBD1; v_gene: TRBV27; CDR3nt: TGTGCCAGCAGTAACAGGGGGCCCTACGAGCAGTACTTC; CDR3aa: CASSNRGPYEQYF
j_gene: TRBJ2-7; abundance: -; d_gene: TRBD2; v_gene: TRBV14; CDR3nt: TGTGCCAGCAGCCAAGAGATAGCGGGCTTTTACGAGCAGTACTTC; CDR3aa: CASSQEIAGFYEQYF
j_gene: TRBJ2-5; abundance: -; d_gene: -; v_gene: TRBV11-2; CDR3nt: TGTGCCAGCAGAGATAGGGGGGAGACCCAGTACTTC; CDR3aa: CASRDRGETQYF
j_gene: TRBJ2-2; abundance: -; d_gene: -; v_gene: TRBV5-4; CDR3nt: TGTGCCAGCAGCCTGGGGCGGGGCCAGTCCACCGGGGAGCTGTTTTTT; CDR3aa: CASSLGRGQSTGELFF
j_gene: TRBJ1-2; abundance: -; d_gene: TRBD1; v_gene: TRBV6-5; CDR3nt: TGTGCCACCAGACAGGGGGAGAAGTATGGCTACACCTTC; CDR3aa: CATRQGEKYGYTF